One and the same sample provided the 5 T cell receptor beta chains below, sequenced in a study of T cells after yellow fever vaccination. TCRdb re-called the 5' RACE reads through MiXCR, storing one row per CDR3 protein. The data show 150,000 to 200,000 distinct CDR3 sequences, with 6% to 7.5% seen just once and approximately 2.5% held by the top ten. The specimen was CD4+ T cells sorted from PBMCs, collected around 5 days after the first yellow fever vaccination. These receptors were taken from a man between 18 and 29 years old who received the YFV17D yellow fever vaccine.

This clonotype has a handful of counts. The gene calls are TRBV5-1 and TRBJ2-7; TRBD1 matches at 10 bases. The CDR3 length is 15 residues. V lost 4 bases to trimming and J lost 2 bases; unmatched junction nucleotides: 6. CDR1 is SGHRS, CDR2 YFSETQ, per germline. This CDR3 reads CASSGPGTGAYEQYF. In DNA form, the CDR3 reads TGCGCCAGCAGCGGACCCGGGACAGGGGCCTACGAGCAGTACTTC.

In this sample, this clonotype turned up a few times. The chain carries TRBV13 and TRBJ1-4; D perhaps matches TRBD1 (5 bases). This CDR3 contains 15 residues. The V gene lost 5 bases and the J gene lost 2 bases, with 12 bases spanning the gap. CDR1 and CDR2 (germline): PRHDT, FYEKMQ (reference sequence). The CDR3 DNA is TGTGCCAGCAGCCGCCAGGGAAAGACTAATGAAAAACTGTTTTTT. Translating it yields CASSRQGKTNEKLFF.

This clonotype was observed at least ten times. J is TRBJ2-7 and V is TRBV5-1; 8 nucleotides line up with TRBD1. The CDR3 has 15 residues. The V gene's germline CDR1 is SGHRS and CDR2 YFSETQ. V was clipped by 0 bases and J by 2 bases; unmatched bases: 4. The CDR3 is CASSLVGTGTYEQYF. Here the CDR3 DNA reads TGCGCCAGCAGCTTGGTCGGGACAGGCACCTACGAGCAGTACTTC.

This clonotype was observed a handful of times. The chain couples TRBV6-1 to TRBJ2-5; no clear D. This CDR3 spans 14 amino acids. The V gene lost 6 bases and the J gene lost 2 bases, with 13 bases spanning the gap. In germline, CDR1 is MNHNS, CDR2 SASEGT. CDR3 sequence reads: CASSPFGGQETQYF. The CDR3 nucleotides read TGTGCCAGCAGCCCATTCGGTGGTCAAGAGACCCAGTACTTC.

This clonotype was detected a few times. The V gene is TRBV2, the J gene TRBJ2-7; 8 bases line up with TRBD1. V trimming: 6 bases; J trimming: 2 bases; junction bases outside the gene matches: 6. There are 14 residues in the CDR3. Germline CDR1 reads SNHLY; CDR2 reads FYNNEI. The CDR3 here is CASSRDRWAYEQYV. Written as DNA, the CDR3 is TGTGCCAGCAGCCGGGACAGGTGGGCCTACGAGCAGTACGTC.